One sample yielded the 15 T cell receptor beta chains listed below, sequenced in a study of blood T cell repertoires in COVID-19. The repertoire was sequenced with immunoSEQ multiplex PCR; TCRdb's copy has only in-frame clones and lacks some. The sample carries 120,000 to 150,000 clones, about 87% recorded once. The sequenced sample consisted of peripheral blood. The receptors stem from an elderly woman with acute or convalescent COVID-19.

The rearrangement uses TRBV9 and TRBJ2-2; 10 nucleotides align to TRBD1. Looked up from germline, CDR1 is SGDLS and CDR2 is YYNGEE. The CDR3 loop spans 18 amino acids. Germline trimming cut 4 bases from V and 5 bases from J; bases unmatched to any gene: 14. DNA for the CDR3: TGTGCCAGCAGCAATAAACGGGACAGGGGATATATGACCGGGGAGCTGTTTTTT. Translating it yields CASSNKRDRGYMTGELFF.

The chain links TRBV4-1 to TRBJ1-2, with D possibly matching TRBD1 (5 bases). Trimming took off 4 bases at V and 4 bases at J, with 16 bases between the two ends. This CDR3 spans 15 amino acids. The germline CDR1 and CDR2 sequences are MGHRA and YSYEKL. DNA for the CDR3: TGCGCCAGCAGCCCTTGGGGAGGGGCCGGCTATGGCTACACCTTC. It specifies CASSPWGGAGYGYTF.

This rearrangement joins TRBV7-2 to TRBJ1-4; D is unresolved. The V gene lost 2 bases and the J gene lost 3 bases, with 10 bases spanning the gap. The CDR3 consists of 15 residues. Germline V gene data show CDR1 as SGHTA and CDR2 as FQGNSA. Written as DNA, the CDR3 is TGTGCCAGCAGCTTAAGCGCCAGACCTAATGAAAAACTGTTTTTT. This encodes CASSLSARPNEKLFF.

The CDR3: CSVEDLNRANTEAFF. The CDR3 DNA sequence: TGCAGCGTTGAAGATCTTAACAGGGCAAACACTGAAGCTTTCTTT. The V call is TRBV29-1, the J call TRBJ1-1, with D maybe TRBD1 (6 bases). The germline V gene encodes CDR1 SQVTM and CDR2 ANQGSEA. The CDR3 is 15 amino acids. V was cut by 0 bases and J by 2 bases, with 13 bases left in between.

The chain is built from TRBV3-1 (or the pseudogene TRBV3-2) and TRBJ1-2, with 7 positions matching TRBD1. V gave up 1 base and J gave up 2 bases; unmatched junction bases: 4. CDR3 size: 15 residues. Germline-derived CDR1 and CDR2 are LGHDT and YNNKEL (reference sequence). The CDR3, as DNA: TGTGCCAGCAGCCAAGCGACAGGGTTAAACTATGGCTACACCTTC. It yields the protein CASSQATGLNYGYTF.

The rearrangement joins TRBV11-1 to TRBJ2-5; TRBD2 matches 7 bases. The CDR3 is 15 amino acids. After removal of 6 bases from V and 1 base from J, the junction contained 8 bases not matched to a gene. Germline CDR1 and CDR2: SGHAT and FQDESV (reference sequence). The CDR3 sequence is CASRKGSGVQETQYF. CDR3 nucleotides: TGTGCCAGCAGAAAGGGCAGCGGGGTCCAAGAGACCCAGTACTTC.

This clone appeared a few times. The chain combines TRBV7-3 with TRBJ2-3, with 15 bases matching TRBD2. J gave up 6 bases and V 5 bases, and 6 bases lay outside the gene matches. The CDR3 length is 16 residues. Per the germline V gene, CDR1 is SGHTA and CDR2 is FQGTGA. In nucleotides, the CDR3 is TGTGCCAGCAGCGCCGGACTAGCGGGGGGGCTTGATACGCAGTATTTT. The encoded protein is CASSAGLAGGLDTQYF.

The rearrangement links TRBV19 to TRBJ1-5; 8 bases agree with TRBD1. V gave up 0 bases and J gave up 0 bases; unmatched junction bases: 7. This CDR3 region has 18 residues. Germline V lookup: CDR1 LNHDA, CDR2 SQIVND (reference sequence). The CDR3 loop reads CASSIDLGTGHSNQPQHF. CDR3 nucleotides: TGTGCCAGTAGTATAGATCTGGGGACAGGTCATAGCAATCAGCCCCAGCATTTT.

The chain couples TRBV7-3 to TRBJ1-1; tentative D call: TRBD1 (5 bases). The CDR3 has 13 amino acids. Per the germline V gene, CDR1 is SGHTA and CDR2 is FQGTGA. V lost 4 bases, J lost 3 bases, and 9 bases lay in between. The CDR3 bases are TGTGCCAGCAGCTCATGGACATACACTGAAGCTTTCTTT. It codes for CASSSWTYTEAFF.

The rearrangement uses TRBV5-1 and TRBJ1-3; no clear D. The germline gives CDR1 SGHRS, CDR2 YFSETQ. The CDR3 sequence is 14 residues long. V was shortened by 4 bases and J by 1 base, with 9 bases between the two germline ends. The CDR3 DNA follows: TGCGCCAGCAGCAGCGAGGTTTCTGGAAACACCATATATTTT. Translation gives CASSSEVSGNTIYF.

The V call is TRBV19, the J call TRBJ1-5, with TRBD1 identical over 7 bases. The CDR3 contains 16 residues. J lost 1 base, V lost 6 bases, and 9 bases had no gene match. CDR1 and CDR2 (germline): LNHDA, SQIVND (reference sequence). The CDR3 loop reads CASRDSTGTSNQPQHF. In nucleotides, the CDR3 is TGTGCCAGTAGAGACTCGACAGGGACGAGCAATCAGCCCCAGCATTTT.

The chain carries TRBV4-3 and TRBJ1-2; 11 positions match TRBD1. This CDR3 is 15 amino acids long. CDR1 and CDR2 from the germline V gene are LGHNA and YSLEER. V trimming: 4 bases; J trimming: 7 bases; junction bases outside the gene matches: 8. CDR3 protein: CASSRLLGTGGGYTF. CDR3 nucleotides: TGCGCCAGCAGCCGCCTCCTTGGGACAGGGGGTGGCTACACCTTC.

By sample share, this clone is large. This rearrangement joins TRBV18 to TRBJ1-5; D gene unclear. Germline CDR1 reads KGHSH; CDR2 reads LQKENI. V was pared by 1 base and J by 3 bases, with 22 bases between. The CDR3 runs to 19 residues. In DNA form, the CDR3 reads TGTGCCAGCTCACCACGTAGGTCCAGCCCCGGCGGCTTCAATCAGCCCCAGCATTTT. Protein product: CASSPRRSSPGGFNQPQHF.

The rearrangement uses TRBV7-9 and TRBJ1-1; D possibly corresponds to TRBD1 (6 bases). V lost 5 bases to trimming and J lost 11 bases, with 15 bases between them. CDR3 size: 12 residues. CDR1 is SEHNR and CDR2 is FQNEAQ in the germline V gene (reference sequence). CDR3 residues: CASSPGARGAFF. For the CDR3, the DNA is TGTGCCAGCAGCCCAGGGGCCCGAGGGGCTTTCTTT.

V gene TRBV18 combines with J gene TRBJ2-1, with TRBD1 matching 9 bases. Trimming took 3 bases from V and 8 from J; bases not matched to a gene: 8. Per germline, CDR1 KGHSH and CDR2 LQKENI. This CDR3 region has 15 residues. The CDR3 is CASSPSGTGRDEQFF. The CDR3 nucleotides read TGTGCCAGCTCACCCTCTGGGACAGGGCGCGATGAGCAGTTCTTC.